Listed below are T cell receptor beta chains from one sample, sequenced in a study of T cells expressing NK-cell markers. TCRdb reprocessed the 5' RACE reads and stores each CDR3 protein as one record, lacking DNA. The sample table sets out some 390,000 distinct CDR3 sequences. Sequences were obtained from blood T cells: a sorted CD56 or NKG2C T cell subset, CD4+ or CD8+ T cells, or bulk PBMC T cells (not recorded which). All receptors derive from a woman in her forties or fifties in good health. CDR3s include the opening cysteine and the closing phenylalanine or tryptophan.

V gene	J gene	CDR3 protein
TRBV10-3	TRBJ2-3	CAISESGSYTDTQYF
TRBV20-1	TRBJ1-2	CSAIYPGTGYGYTF
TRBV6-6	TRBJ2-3	CASSWGGSDTQYF
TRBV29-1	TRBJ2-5	CSVGSRGETQYF
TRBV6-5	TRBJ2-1	CASSYGTGAYNEQFF
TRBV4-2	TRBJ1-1	CASSQEHRVNTEAFF
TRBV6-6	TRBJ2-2	CASQWGTGELFF
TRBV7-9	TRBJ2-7	CASSPAPWSSYEQYF
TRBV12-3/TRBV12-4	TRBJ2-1	CASSLARGYSNNEQFF
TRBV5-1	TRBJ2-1	CASSLDSMGHEQFF
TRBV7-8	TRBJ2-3	CASSLGRRALLRNTQYF
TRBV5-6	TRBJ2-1	CASSHPSAGPMFF
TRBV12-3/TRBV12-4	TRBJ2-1	CASSLRVDEQFF
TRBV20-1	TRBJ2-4	CSVGGVPLQYF
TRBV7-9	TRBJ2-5	CASAPAIGRETQYF
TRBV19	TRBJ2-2	CASSVTGVNTGELFF
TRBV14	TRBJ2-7	CASSQRSFQYF
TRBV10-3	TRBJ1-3	CAISESQEHGNTIYF
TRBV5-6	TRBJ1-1	CASNFGQGGLNTEAFF
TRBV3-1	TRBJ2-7	CASSQVLQSYEQYF
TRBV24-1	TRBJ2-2	CATSVRRNTGELFF
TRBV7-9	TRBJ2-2	CASSLGRGTGELFF
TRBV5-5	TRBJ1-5	CASSRDRATEPQHF
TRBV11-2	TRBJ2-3	CASRGPATDTQYF
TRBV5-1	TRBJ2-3	CASSTTTSGFTDTQYF
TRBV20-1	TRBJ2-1	CSARSASGTESYNEQFF
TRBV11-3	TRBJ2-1	CASSLGQVLVNEQFF
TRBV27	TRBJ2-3	CASSLVFGATDTQYF
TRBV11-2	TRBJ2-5	CASSQWGLAGGHRETQYF
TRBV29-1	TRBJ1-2	CSVVERYGYTF
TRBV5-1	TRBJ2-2	CASRLGNTGELFF
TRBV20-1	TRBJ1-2	CSATDEGSRIGYTF
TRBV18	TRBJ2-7	CASSLGSEGEADYEQYF
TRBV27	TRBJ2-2	CASSGWQGTGELFF
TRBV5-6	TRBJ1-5	CASSLGPLTGGQPQHF
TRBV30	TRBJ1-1	CAWSVGAGEAFF
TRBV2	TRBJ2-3	CACDWTANTDTQYF
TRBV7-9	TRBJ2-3	CASSPTVITDTQYF
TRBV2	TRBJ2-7	CASSLAVSSYEQYF
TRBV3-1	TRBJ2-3	CASSQPPSTDTQYF
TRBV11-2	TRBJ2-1	CASSPQGLAGVIEQFF
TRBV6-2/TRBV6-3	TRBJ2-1	CSSGRPTSYNEQFF
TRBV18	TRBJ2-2	CASSPLGLAETGELFF
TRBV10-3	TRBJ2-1	CAISDPTGPPRNEQFF
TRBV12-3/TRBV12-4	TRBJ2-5	CASSLVGGRETQYF
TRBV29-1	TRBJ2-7	CSVVYLAGYYEQYF
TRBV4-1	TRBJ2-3	CASSQLPASALTDTQYF
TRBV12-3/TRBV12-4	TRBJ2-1	CASSFGQVVNEQFF
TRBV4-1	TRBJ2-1	CASSQVGDRLGIEQFF
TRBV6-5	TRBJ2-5	CASSQTQGGETQYF
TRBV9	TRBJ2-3	CASSVFSGVTDTQYF
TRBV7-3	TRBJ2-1	CASSLKTGVYPYNEQFF
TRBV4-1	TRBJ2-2	CASSGQTNTGELFF
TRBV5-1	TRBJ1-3	CASSFATLLEGNTIYF
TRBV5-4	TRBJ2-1	CASSKRDYNEQFF
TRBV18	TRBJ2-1	CASSFGSGGEQFF